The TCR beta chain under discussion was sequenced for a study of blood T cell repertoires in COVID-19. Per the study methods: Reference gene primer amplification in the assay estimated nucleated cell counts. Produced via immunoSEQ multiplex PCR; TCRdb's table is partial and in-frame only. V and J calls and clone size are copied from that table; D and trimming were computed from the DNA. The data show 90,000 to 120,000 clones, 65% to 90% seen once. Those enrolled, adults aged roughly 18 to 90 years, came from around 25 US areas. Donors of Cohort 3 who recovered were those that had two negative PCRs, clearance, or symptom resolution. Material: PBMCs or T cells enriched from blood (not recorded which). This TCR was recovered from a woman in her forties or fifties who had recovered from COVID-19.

This CDR3 reads CASSYSNGGGYGYTF. The CDR3 coding sequence is TGTGCCAGCAGTTACTCGAACGGTGGAGGCTATGGCTACACCTTC. The chain carries TRBV6-5 and TRBJ1-2; no clear D gene. This CDR3 spans 15 amino acids. V lost 0 bases and J 4 bases, leaving 12 bases between the germline ends. Germline V CDR1 and CDR2: MNHEY, SVGAGI.